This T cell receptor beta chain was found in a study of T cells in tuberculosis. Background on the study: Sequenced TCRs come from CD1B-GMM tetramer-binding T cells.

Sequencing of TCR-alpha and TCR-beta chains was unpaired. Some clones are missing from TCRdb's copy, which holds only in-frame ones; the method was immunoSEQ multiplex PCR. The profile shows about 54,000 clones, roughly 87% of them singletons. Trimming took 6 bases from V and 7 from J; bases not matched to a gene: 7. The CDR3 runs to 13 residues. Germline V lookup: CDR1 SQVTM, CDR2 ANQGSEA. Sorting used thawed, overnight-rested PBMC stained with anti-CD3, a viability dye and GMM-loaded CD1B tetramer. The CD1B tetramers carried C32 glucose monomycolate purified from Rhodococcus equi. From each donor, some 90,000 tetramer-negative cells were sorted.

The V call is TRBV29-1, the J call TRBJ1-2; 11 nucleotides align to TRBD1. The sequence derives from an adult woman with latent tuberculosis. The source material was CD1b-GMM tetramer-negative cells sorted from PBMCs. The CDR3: CSVRPGQGVGYTF. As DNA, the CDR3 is TGCAGCGTCCGTCCGGGACAGGGGGTTGGCTACACCTTC.